Presented here are 9 T cell receptor beta chains from one specimen sequenced in a study of shared clonotypes between healthy human individuals. Sequenced by immunoSEQ multiplex PCR; TCRdb stores in-frame clones only, minus some. The sample lists roughly 2.2 million clones; 92% were seen once. Sequencing input: naive CD4+ T cells from PBMCs. Noted subset: CD45RA+ positively selected. These receptors were taken from a man aged 18 to 30 in good health. Some clones in this sample may be carry-over from other donors' samples.

The rearrangement joins TRBV6-1 to TRBJ2-3; 11 bases match TRBD2. CDR1 MNHNS and CDR2 SASEGT come from the germline V gene. This CDR3 region has 14 residues. The ends lost 9 bases at V and 6 bases at J; junction bases unmatched: 8. The CDR3 sequence is CASHSGRGSDTQYF. Written as DNA, the CDR3 is TGTGCCAGTCATAGCGGGAGGGGCTCCGATACGCAGTATTTT.

The gene calls are TRBV6-1 and TRBJ1-5; no reliable D call. This CDR3 contains 17 residues. V was cut by 2 bases and J by 1 base, with 15 bases left in between. Germline-derived CDR1 and CDR2 are MNHNS and SASEGT. The CDR3 loop reads CASSEKYGVPSNQPQHF. Here the CDR3 DNA reads TGTGCCAGCAGTGAAAAGTACGGGGTTCCAAGCAATCAGCCCCAGCATTTT.

This clone was seen only a few times. A much bigger clone sits one base away, suggesting this may be a read error. Other DNA sequences within the sample encode an identical CDR3. The chain has TRBV25-1 and TRBJ2-3; D not certain. CDR1 is MGHDK, CDR2 SYGVNS, per germline. V was clipped by 1 base and J by 1 base, with 3 bases between them. This CDR3 spans 13 amino acids. The CDR3 reads CASSESGTDTQYF. The CDR3 bases are TGTGCCAGCAGTGAATCGGGCACAGATACGCAGTATTTT. Looking up the rest from reference TRBV25-1 and TRBJ2-3 gives the full variable domain: EADIYQTPRYLVIGTGKKITLECSQTMGHDKMYWYQQDPGMELHLIHYSYGVNSTEKGDLSSESTVSRIRTEHFPLTLESARPSHTSQYLCASSESGTDTQYFGPGTRLTVL.

The genes are TRBV4-3 and TRBJ2-7; possible D gene TRBD2, 6 bases. Germline-derived CDR1 and CDR2 are LGHNA and YSLEER. This CDR3 has 14 amino acids. Trimming pared 1 base from V and 5 bases from J, leaving 12 bases between. The CDR3 sequence: CASSQGFGGHEQYF. In nucleotides, the CDR3 is TGCGCCAGCAGCCAAGGGTTTGGAGGGCACGAGCAGTACTTC.

Turning to this clone: At the DNA level, this CDR3 is encoded by other sequences in the same sample as well. V and J are TRBV27 and TRBJ2-1; TRBD2 might be the D (6 bases). The V gene's germline CDR1 is MNHEY and CDR2 SMNVEV (reference sequence). Trimming took off 2 bases at V and 4 bases at J, with 9 bases between the two ends. The CDR3 spans 14 residues. The CDR3 DNA reads TGTGCCAGCAGTTTAGCGGGATCGTACAATGAGCAGTTCTTC. Translation: CASSLAGSYNEQFF.

V is TRBV5-1 and J is TRBJ2-5, with 7 bases that match TRBD2. Looked up from germline, CDR1 is SGHRS and CDR2 is YFSETQ. The CDR3 sequence is 12 residues long. V gave up 4 bases and J gave up 7 bases; unmatched junction bases: 4. The CDR3, as DNA: TGCGCCAGCAGCGATCCGGGGGGGACCCAGTACTTC. This sequence encodes CASSDPGGTQYF.

The chain combines TRBV10-3 with TRBJ2-2; 10 positions agree with TRBD2. The ends lost 2 bases at V and 5 bases at J; junction bases unmatched: 8. The CDR3 totals 17 residues. Looked up from germline, CDR1 is ENHRY and CDR2 is SYGVKD. The CDR3 nucleotides are TGTGCCATCAGTGAGCCAGCGGGAGGGCCGAGGACCGGGGAGCTGTTTTTT. Amino acid sequence: CAISEPAGGPRTGELFF.

In this sample, this clone turned up once. The V and J genes are TRBV7-2 and TRBJ2-7; D might be TRBD2 (5 bases). Germline-derived CDR1 and CDR2 are SGHTA and FQGNSA. The ends were cut back, 5 bases at V and 0 bases at J, with 14 bases in the middle. This CDR3 is 15 amino acids long. CDR3 DNA sequence: TGTGCCAGCAGCCCTCGACTGGGGAGCTCCTACGAGCAGTACTTC. This encodes CASSPRLGSSYEQYF.

A remark on this clone: This same CDR3 is encoded by further DNA sequences in the sample. The chain is built from TRBV9 and TRBJ2-7; TRBD1 is a possible D gene (6 bases). This CDR3 spans 14 amino acids. CDR1 is SGDLS and CDR2 is YYNGEE in the germline V gene. Trimming removed 0 bases from V and 4 bases from J, with 11 bases in between. The CDR3 DNA reads TGTGCCAGCAGCGTAGGCAGGGGTGGGTACGAGCAGTACTTC. It is translated as CASSVGRGGYEQYF.